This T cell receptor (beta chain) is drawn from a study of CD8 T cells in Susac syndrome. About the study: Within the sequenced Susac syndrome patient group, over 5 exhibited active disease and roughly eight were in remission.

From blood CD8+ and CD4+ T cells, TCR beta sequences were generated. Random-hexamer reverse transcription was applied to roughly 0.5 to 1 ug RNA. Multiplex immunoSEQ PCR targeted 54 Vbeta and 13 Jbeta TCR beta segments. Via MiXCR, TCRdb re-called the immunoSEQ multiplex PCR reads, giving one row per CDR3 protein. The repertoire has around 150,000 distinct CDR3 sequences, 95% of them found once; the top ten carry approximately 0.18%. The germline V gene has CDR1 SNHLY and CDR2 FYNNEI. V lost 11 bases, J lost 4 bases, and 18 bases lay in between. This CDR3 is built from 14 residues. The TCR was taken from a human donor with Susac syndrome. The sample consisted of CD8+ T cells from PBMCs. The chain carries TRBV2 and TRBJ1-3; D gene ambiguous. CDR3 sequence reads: CAGHAGFYGNTIYF. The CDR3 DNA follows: TGTGCCGGCCATGCGGGATTCTACGGAAACACCATATATTTT.